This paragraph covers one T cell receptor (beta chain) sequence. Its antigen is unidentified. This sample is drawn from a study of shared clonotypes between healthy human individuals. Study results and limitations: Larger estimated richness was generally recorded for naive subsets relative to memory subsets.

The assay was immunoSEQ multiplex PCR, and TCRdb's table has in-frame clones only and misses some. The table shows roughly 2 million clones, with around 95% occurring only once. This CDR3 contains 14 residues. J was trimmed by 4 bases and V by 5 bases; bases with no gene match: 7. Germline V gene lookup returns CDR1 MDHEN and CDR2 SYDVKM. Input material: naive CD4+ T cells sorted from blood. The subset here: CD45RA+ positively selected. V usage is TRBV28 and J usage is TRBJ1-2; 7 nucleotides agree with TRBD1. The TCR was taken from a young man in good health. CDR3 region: CASSQPTGPYGYTF. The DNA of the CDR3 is TGTGCCAGCAGTCAGCCGACAGGGCCCTATGGCTACACCTTC.